The text below deals with one TCR beta chain. The table came from immunoSEQ multiplex PCR; TCRdb's copy has only in-frame clones and leaves some out. The sample carries 150,000 to 200,000 clones, around nine tenths recorded once. This sample stems from a study of blood T cell repertoires in COVID-19. About the study: The analysed material was cDNA or gDNA that came from T cells, B-cell-depleted T cells, or PBMCs.

Germline V CDR1 and CDR2: SGHRS, YFSETQ. V was trimmed by 0 bases and J by 5 bases, leaving 11 bases between them. The CDR3 has 14 amino acids. The TCR originated in a man in his late teens or twenties with active or convalescent COVID-19. The chain couples TRBV5-1 to TRBJ1-1; D call uncertain. Sample: peripheral blood. The CDR3 bases are TGCGCCAGCAGCTTGGTGCACAGTGAAACTGAAGCTTTCTTT. Translating gives CASSLVHSETEAFF.